These 14 T cell receptor beta chains share one sample of origin, sequenced in a study of shared clonotypes between healthy human individuals. The method was immunoSEQ multiplex PCR; TCRdb's version includes in-frame clones alone and lacks a portion of them. The sample has about 600,000 clones, about 95% seen once. It was CD45RO-negative cells, positively selected for CCR7, that made up naive CD8 cells, with terminally differentiated effector memory CD45RA+ cells excluded. The specimen was naive CD8+ T cells sorted from blood. Receptor source: a woman aged 25 to 39 in good health.

The chain uses TRBV28 and TRBJ2-1; D gene uncertain. Looked up from germline, CDR1 is MDHEN and CDR2 is SYDVKM. The CDR3 has 11 residues. The V and J ends lost 10 bases and 4 bases respectively, with 8 bases between them. The CDR3 DNA sequence: TGTGCCACAAGGATGTACAATGAGCAGTTCTTC. As protein: CATRMYNEQFF.

This clone showed up just a few times. V usage is TRBV4-1 and J usage is TRBJ2-5; D is undetermined. Germline values: CDR1 MGHRA, CDR2 YSYEKL. Trimming removed 3 bases from V and 0 bases from J, with 20 bases in between. The CDR3 is made up of 18 amino acids. The CDR3, as DNA: TGCGCCAGCAGCCACCCGCCGTTTGCTAGAGAGTACCAAGAGACCCAGTACTTC. This codes for CASSHPPFAREYQETQYF.

The chain uses TRBV29-1 and TRBJ2-2, with 10 bases aligning to TRBD2. Germline loops: CDR1 SQVTM, CDR2 ANQGSEA. V gave up 4 bases and J gave up 7 bases; unmatched junction bases: 6. CDR3 length: 14 residues. The CDR3 DNA reads as TGCAGCGTTGGTAGCAGCGGGAGGGGCGGGGAGCTGTTTTTT. The encoded protein is CSVGSSGRGGELFF.

The J gene is TRBJ1-5, the V gene TRBV5-5; D remains unclear. The V end was cut by 2 bases, the J end by 4 bases, with 7 bases between. The germline V gene encodes CDR1 SGHKS and CDR2 YYEKEE (reference sequence). The CDR3 extends over 13 amino acids. In DNA form, the CDR3 reads TGTGCCAGCAGCTTCTGGGATAATCAGCCCCAGCATTTT. This gives the protein CASSFWDNQPQHF.

The V call is TRBV4-2, the J call TRBJ2-7; D is perhaps TRBD2 (6 bases). From germline, CDR1 is LGHNA and CDR2 YNFKEQ. V shed 0 bases and J shed 1 base, with 22 bases lying between them. The CDR3 has 19 amino acids. In DNA form, the CDR3 reads TGTGCCAGCAGCCAAGAGCCCCAGGTTAGCGGCAGACTATCCTACGAGCAGTACTTC. This gives the protein CASSQEPQVSGRLSYEQYF.

This clone has just one count. V and J are TRBV19 and TRBJ2-7, with TRBD2 identical over 8 bases. This CDR3 is 15 amino acids long. Germline V gene sequence: CDR1 LNHDA, CDR2 SQIVND (reference sequence). With 3 bases clipped from V and 2 bases from J, the junction kept 6 bases outside the gene matches. The chain's CDR3 is CASSMDREGPYEQYF. The CDR3 region has the DNA TGTGCCAGTAGTATGGATCGGGAGGGACCCTACGAGCAGTACTTC.

This clone has a handful of counts. The chain links TRBV27 to TRBJ1-5; D might be TRBD1 (6 bases). From germline, CDR1 is MNHEY and CDR2 SMNVEV (reference sequence). The V gene lost 6 bases and the J gene lost 5 bases, with 8 bases spanning the gap. This CDR3 region has 12 residues. CDR3 DNA: TGTGCCAGCAGGGCAGGGGATCAGCCCCAGCATTTT. Protein sequence: CASRAGDQPQHF.

V gene TRBV10-1 combines with J gene TRBJ2-1; 10 bases align to TRBD2. Looked up from germline, CDR1 is WNHNN and CDR2 is SYGVQD (reference sequence). This CDR3 is built from 17 residues. J lost 4 bases, V lost 2 bases, and 8 bases had no gene match. The CDR3 region is CASSERASGRMYNEQFF. The CDR3 DNA is TGCGCCAGCAGTGAGCGCGCTAGCGGGAGAATGTACAATGAGCAGTTCTTC.

The chain has TRBV4-2 and TRBJ2-2; no reliable D call. Germline assignment: CDR1 LGHNA and CDR2 YNFKEQ. Deletions cut 0 bases from V and 6 bases from J, with 8 bases between. The CDR3 has 14 residues. The CDR3 DNA follows: TGTGCCAGCAGCCAAGATAACGGTTCCGGGGAGCTGTTTTTT. Its translation: CASSQDNGSGELFF.

This chain links TRBV5-4 with TRBJ2-5; no clear D. Trimming took 3 bases from V and 3 from J, leaving 3 bases between them. CDR1 and CDR2 from the germline V gene are SGHNT and YYREEE (reference sequence). The length of the CDR3 is 11 residues. The chain's CDR3 is CASSSKETQYF. In DNA, the CDR3 is TGTGCCAGCAGCTCTAAAGAGACCCAGTACTTC.

The genes are TRBV27 and TRBJ1-5, with a tentative D call TRBD1 (6 bases). V dropped 3 bases and J dropped 1 base, with 10 bases sitting between them. This CDR3 has 15 residues. Germline V gene sequence: CDR1 MNHEY, CDR2 SMNVEV (reference sequence). DNA for the CDR3: TGTGCCAGCAGTTTTAGCCAGGGGAGCAATCAGCCCCAGCATTTT. This sequence encodes CASSFSQGSNQPQHF.

The DNA for the CDR3 is TGTGCCAGCAGCTTAGCCATTAGCGGTTTCTCCTACGAGCAGTACTTC. It specifies CASSLAISGFSYEQYF. This rearrangement joins TRBV7-2 to TRBJ2-7, with D possibly matching TRBD2 (6 bases). The CDR3 totals 16 residues. Germline V gene lookup returns CDR1 SGHTA and CDR2 FQGNSA. V was trimmed by 0 bases and J by 0 bases, leaving 12 bases between them. Full variable domain (remainder filled in from reference TRBV7-2 and TRBJ2-7): GAGVSQSPSNKVTEKGKDVELRCDPISGHTALYWYRQSLGQGLEFLIYFQGNSAPDKSGLPSDRFSAERTGGSVSTLTIQRTQQEDSAVYLCASSLAISGFSYEQYFGPGTRLTVT.

The chain has TRBV6-6 and TRBJ2-4, with 7 bases lining up with TRBD2. This CDR3 is 15 amino acids long. Germline V gives CDR1 MNHNY, CDR2 SVGAGI (reference sequence). V lost 6 bases and J lost 7; bases outside the gene matches: 12. The CDR3 DNA sequence: TGTGCCAGCAGAGAATGGGGGGAGGGAGCGAACATTCAGTACTTC. It encodes CASREWGEGANIQYF.

The genes are TRBV7-9 and TRBJ2-7, with D unresolved. The CDR3 loop spans 15 amino acids. V was pared by 1 base and J by 7 bases, with 17 bases between. Germline CDR1 and CDR2: SEHNR and FQNEAQ (reference sequence). The CDR3 loop is CASSLGEVRTNEQYF. Here the CDR3 DNA reads TGTGCCAGCAGCTTAGGGGAAGTCCGCACCAATGAGCAGTACTTC.